This entry features one T cell receptor beta chain sequence. What it binds is unknown. The sample originates from a study of shared clonotypes between healthy human individuals. Study conclusions and caveats: Generally, naive subsets came out with larger estimated richness than memory subsets.

CD45RO-negative, CCR7-selected cells formed the naive CD8 fraction, which excluded terminally differentiated effector memory CD45RA+ cells. Germline-derived CDR1 and CDR2 are GTSNPN and SVGIG (reference sequence). The CDR3 spans 14 residues. V was pared by 4 bases and J by 9 bases, with 19 bases between. Genomic DNA per cell subset filled all wells of several immunoSEQ plates. The table came from immunoSEQ multiplex PCR; TCRdb's copy has only in-frame clones and leaves some out. The top ten hold roughly 1.8% of the sample, which has about 2,100,000 clones, 90% to 95% seen once. The receptor was derived from a man younger than 30 in good health. Some clones in this sample may be carry-over from other donors' samples. The sequenced sample consisted of naive CD8+ T cells from PBMCs. The chain joins TRBV30 to TRBJ2-1; weak D call: TRBD2 (6 bases). Here the CDR3 DNA reads TGTGCCTGGAACGGGGGAGGCCCCCTTTTTGAGCAGTTCTTC. It specifies CAWNGGGPLFEQFF.